These 11 T cell receptor beta chains were all obtained from the same sample, sequenced in a study of cytomegalovirus exposure and HLA in healthy donors. Both 60 Vbeta primers and 13 Jbeta primers went into the PCR. TCRdb's table, derived via immunoSEQ multiplex PCR, lists solely in-frame clones and lacks some. The sample carries approximately 130,000 clones, about 78% recorded once. Sample: PBMCs. The receptors were gathered from a human donor in good health.

This clone has a handful of counts. The chain joins TRBV19 to TRBJ1-5; 7 bases are shared with TRBD1. Germline V gives CDR1 LNHDA, CDR2 SQIVND (reference sequence). The trim removed 5 bases at V and 7 bases at J, leaving 8 bases unmatched. The CDR3 is 14 residues long. CDR3 sequence: CASSSLGGGQPQHF. The CDR3 DNA reads as TGTGCCAGTAGTTCCCTAGGGGGCGGGCAGCCCCAGCATTTT.

The CDR3 here is CTSSQERTYRGVNTEAFF. The CDR3 DNA sequence: TGCACCAGCAGCCAAGAGAGGACATACAGGGGAGTGAACACTGAAGCTTTCTTT. The rearrangement uses TRBV1 and TRBJ1-1; the D segment call TRBD1 is taken from the table without a DNA check. TRBV1 is noted as a pseudogene. The CDR3 runs 18 residues.

This clone has just a few counts. This sample also contains other DNA sequences that code for the same CDR3. V gene TRBV11-1 combines with J gene TRBJ2-3, with 10 positions matching TRBD2. This CDR3 comprises 16 residues. Germline CDR1 is SGHAT and CDR2 is FQDESV (reference sequence). V was clipped by 5 bases and J by 1 base; unmatched bases: 6. CDR3 in DNA: TGTGCCAGCAGCCTACCTGGACTAGCGGGCACAGATACGCAGTATTTT. Amino acids: CASSLPGLAGTDTQYF.

This rearrangement joins TRBV7-8 to TRBJ1-3; perhaps TRBD1 as D (5 bases). The CDR3 consists of 16 residues. CDR1 is SGHVS, CDR2 FQNEAQ, per germline. The germline V and J ends were trimmed by 2 bases and 0 bases, with 11 bases remaining between them. CDR3 in amino acids: CASSLPRQLSGNTIYF. Written as DNA, the CDR3 is TGTGCCAGCAGCTTACCACGACAGCTCTCTGGAAACACCATATATTTT.

In this sample, this clone turned up once. This rearrangement joins TRBV25-1 to TRBJ2-7; D possibly corresponds to TRBD2 (6 bases). The ends were cut back, 4 bases at V and 2 bases at J, with 6 bases in the middle. The germline V gene has CDR1 MGHDK and CDR2 SYGVNS. This CDR3 has 12 amino acids. CDR3 DNA sequence: TGTGCCAGCAGTGCGGGAGCCTACGAGCAGTACTTC. It translates to CASSAGAYEQYF.

The chain recombines TRBV11-2 with TRBJ2-7; TRBD2 matches at 8 bases. The CDR3 is made up of 15 amino acids. Germline-derived CDR1 and CDR2 are SGHAT and FQNNGV. The V segment lost 1 base and the J segment 7 bases; nucleotides outside the gene matches: 9. CDR3 loop: CASSLAAGGVVEQYF. The CDR3 DNA sequence: TGTGCCAGCAGCTTAGCTGCGGGAGGCGTTGTGGAGCAGTACTTC.

The chain has TRBV2 and TRBJ2-3, with D unresolved. The CDR3 sequence is 12 residues long. Germline-derived CDR1 and CDR2 are SNHLY and FYNNEI. V lost 3 bases and J lost 9, with 10 bases in between. As DNA, the CDR3 is TGTGCCAGCAGTGACGACTTAGGCACGCAGTATTTT. This encodes CASSDDLGTQYF.

This clone was seen just once. V usage is TRBV28 and J usage is TRBJ1-5; D not certain. Germline lookup yields CDR1 MDHEN and CDR2 SYDVKM. V gave up 7 bases and J gave up 3 bases, with 16 bases separating them. The CDR3 sequence is 15 residues long. The CDR3: CASTPPPVFNQPQHF. CDR3 DNA: TGTGCCAGCACCCCCCCGCCAGTTTTCAATCAGCCCCAGCATTTT.

This chain uses TRBV20-1 with TRBJ1-2; a weak D match, TRBD1 (6 bases). The germline V gene has CDR1 DFQATT and CDR2 SNEGSKA (reference sequence). The V end was cut by 7 bases, the J end by 3 bases, with 9 bases between. This CDR3 comprises 11 residues. For the CDR3, the DNA is TGCAGTGTAGCAGGGGACTATGGCTACACCTTC. Amino acid sequence: CSVAGDYGYTF.

The chain has TRBV21-1 and TRBJ2-7; the table's D call, TRBD2, has no DNA check behind it. TRBV21-1 is a pseudogene segment. CDR3 length: 18 residues. The CDR3 DNA follows: TGTGCCAGCAGCTCCCCCCGAGGGGGACTAGAGTCCCTCAACGAGCAGTACTTC. Protein: CASSSPRGGLESLNEQYF.

This rearrangement joins TRBV30 to TRBJ2-7; tentative D call: TRBD2 (7 bases). V lost 4 bases and J 6 bases, leaving 16 bases between the germline ends. This CDR3 comprises 13 residues. Germline CDR1 reads GTSNPN; CDR2 reads SVGIG (reference sequence). In nucleotides, the CDR3 is TGTGCCTGGAACCTGGGGGGGCCGGGCGAGCAGTACTTC. Amino acids: CAWNLGGPGEQYF.